Following are 6 T cell receptor beta chains from one sample sequenced in a study of T cell responses to AZD1222 COVID-19 vaccine. The data were produced by immunoSEQ multiplex PCR, yet TCRdb's version contains in-frame clones alone and is incomplete. The sample holds 100,000 to 130,000 clones; 87% are singletons and the top ten take around 4.9%. Here the sequenced sample was peripheral blood, taken 28 days after the second AZD1222 dose. The source of these receptors is an adult who received the AZD1222 COVID-19 vaccine.

V and J are TRBV27 and TRBJ1-2, with D tentatively TRBD1 (6 bases). Germline V gene lookup returns CDR1 MNHEY and CDR2 SMNVEV (reference sequence). The CDR3 is made up of 16 amino acids. V was clipped by 5 bases and J by 2 bases, with 18 bases between them. CDR3 region: CASSPRLGADNYGYTF. The CDR3 nucleotides are TGTGCCAGCAGTCCCCGGTTGGGGGCCGACAACTATGGCTACACCTTC.

This clone occurred a few times. This chain links TRBV4-3 with TRBJ2-2; D possibly corresponds to TRBD1 (5 bases). Germline assignment: CDR1 LGHNA and CDR2 YSLEER. V lost 3 bases, J lost 2 bases, and 10 bases lay in between. The CDR3 has 15 amino acids. The CDR3 DNA sequence: TGCGCCAGCAGCCAGGTTGACAGAAACACCGGGGAGCTGTTTTTT. It codes for CASSQVDRNTGELFF.

The chain uses TRBV7-2 and TRBJ1-1; the D gene is possibly TRBD1 (6 bases). The CDR3 is 16 residues long. V lost 7 bases, J lost 1 base, and 19 bases lay in between. The germline V gene has CDR1 SGHTA and CDR2 FQGNSA. The CDR3 region is CASTPLGARRNTEAFF. CDR3 nucleotide sequence: TGTGCCAGCACCCCGCTGGGGGCCAGACGGAACACTGAAGCTTTCTTT.

This clone was detected only once. The chain uses TRBV25-1 and TRBJ1-2, with 7 bases lining up with TRBD1. CDR3 length: 14 residues. The V gene's germline CDR1 is MGHDK and CDR2 SYGVNS. V shed 3 bases and J 3 bases; nucleotides not matched to a gene: 4. The CDR3 region is CASSDLTGYYGYTF. The CDR3, as DNA: TGTGCCAGCAGTGATCTGACAGGGTACTATGGCTACACCTTC.

The count of this clone is one. V usage is TRBV6-2 or TRBV6-3 and J usage is TRBJ2-5; the match to TRBD1 covers 9 bases. The CDR3 runs to 16 residues. CDR1 is MNHEY and CDR2 is SVGEGT in the germline V gene. Trimming removed 2 bases from V and 5 bases from J; junction bases left unmatched: 9. CDR3 in amino acids: CASSYVGQGVSETQYF. For the CDR3, the DNA is TGTGCCAGCAGTTACGTGGGACAGGGCGTCTCGGAGACCCAGTACTTC.

The rearrangement links TRBV28 to TRBJ1-1; D is possibly TRBD1 (5 bases). V was pared by 7 bases and J by 0 bases, with 15 bases between. The CDR3 is made up of 15 amino acids. Germline lookup yields CDR1 MDHEN and CDR2 SYDVKM. CDR3 sequence (DNA): TGTGCCAGCACTATGCACACAGGCATGAACACTGAAGCTTTCTTT. Encoded protein: CASTMHTGMNTEAFF.